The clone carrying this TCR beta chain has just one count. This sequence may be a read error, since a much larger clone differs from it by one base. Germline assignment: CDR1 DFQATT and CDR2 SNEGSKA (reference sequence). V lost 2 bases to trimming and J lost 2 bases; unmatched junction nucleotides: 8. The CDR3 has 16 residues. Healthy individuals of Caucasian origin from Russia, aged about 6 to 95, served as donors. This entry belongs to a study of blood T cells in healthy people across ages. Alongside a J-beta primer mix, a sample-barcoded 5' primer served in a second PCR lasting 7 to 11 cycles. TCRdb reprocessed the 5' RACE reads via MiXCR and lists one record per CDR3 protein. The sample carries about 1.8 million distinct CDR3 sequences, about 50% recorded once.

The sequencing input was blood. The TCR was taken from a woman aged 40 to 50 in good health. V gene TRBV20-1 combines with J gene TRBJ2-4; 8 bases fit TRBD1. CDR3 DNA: TGCAGTGCTAGACCTACAGGGGGGCGGACCAAAAACATTCAGTACTTC. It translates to CSARPTGGRTKNIQYF.